The TCR beta chain under discussion was sequenced for a study of graft-versus-host responses after intestinal transplantation. Background on the study: Recipients got multivisceral, liver-intestinal, or isolated intestinal transplants. Study-wide findings and caveats: The recipient marrow held GvH clones, and some of them showed up first in ileum or blood.

The repertoire was sequenced with immunoSEQ multiplex PCR; TCRdb's copy has only in-frame clones and lacks some. The data contain approximately 78,000 clones, around 90% of them seen just once; the ten biggest clones take up 7.5% to 8.5%. Concerning this clone: What it recognizes is unknown.

Germline CDR1 reads SGDLS; CDR2 reads YYNGEE. The CDR3 consists of 16 residues. The V gene end was trimmed by 0 bases and the J gene end by 0 bases; junction bases not matched to a gene: 0. The source was unstimulated CD8+ T cells sorted from spleen or lymph node cells, collected before transplant. The receptor's source is a human donor who was the organ donor for an intestinal transplant. V and J are TRBV9 and TRBJ2-3; 11 bases are shared with TRBD2. The CDR3 loop reads CASSVVAGGSTDTQYF. In DNA, the CDR3 is TGTGCCAGCAGCGTAGTAGCGGGGGGGAGCACAGATACGCAGTATTTT.